The 32 T cell receptor beta chains below come from one sample, sequenced in a study of blood T cells in healthy people across ages. Combining a sample-barcoded 5' primer with a J-beta primer mix, a second PCR ran for about 7 to 12 cycles. TCRdb re-analysed the 5' RACE reads in MiXCR, keeping a single row per CDR3 protein. The data contain roughly 1.6 million distinct CDR3 sequences, roughly 32% of them singletons. Sequences were obtained from blood. These receptor sequences come from a woman aged 25-40 years in good health.

This clonotype turned up a few times. The rearrangement uses TRBV6-5 and TRBJ2-7; a possible D gene is TRBD1 (6 bases). Germline V gene sequence: CDR1 MNHEY, CDR2 SVGAGI. The ends were cut back, 4 bases at V and 0 bases at J, with 16 bases in the middle. The CDR3 length is 16 residues. Here the CDR3 DNA reads TGTGCCAGCAGTTTCAGCCGGGACAAGAGCTCCTACGAGCAGTACTTC. This encodes CASSFSRDKSSYEQYF.

This clonotype was recorded a few times. The gene calls are TRBV7-2 and TRBJ1-2, with D tentatively TRBD1 (6 bases). Germline V gene sequence: CDR1 SGHTA, CDR2 FQGNSA. The length of the CDR3 is 13 residues. The V gene lost 1 base and the J gene lost 8 bases, with 11 bases spanning the gap. CDR3 loop: CASSLGTAGGYTF. In nucleotides, the CDR3 is TGTGCCAGCAGCTTAGGGACAGCCGGGGGCTACACCTTC.

Notes on this clonotype: A much larger clone differs by one base, so this may be a read error. V gene TRBV5-1 combines with J gene TRBJ2-3; no definite D call. The CDR3 runs 13 residues. Germline CDR1 reads SGHRS; CDR2 reads YFSETQ. V lost 4 bases, J lost 4 bases, and 10 bases lay in between. The CDR3 nucleotides read TGCGCCAGCAGCACCCGCCAGCCAGATACGCAGTATTTT. Protein product: CASSTRQPDTQYF.

This rearrangement joins TRBV7-9 to TRBJ2-6, with D uncertain. V was pared by 11 bases and J by 0 bases, with 8 bases between. The germline V gene encodes CDR1 SEHNR and CDR2 FQNEAQ (reference sequence). This CDR3 spans 13 amino acids. Here the CDR3 DNA reads TGTGCCGAGGAACCCTCTGGGGCCAACGTCCTGACTTTC. It is translated as CAEEPSGANVLTF.

The chain recombines TRBV6-1 with TRBJ2-3, with 10 nucleotides matching TRBD2. Trimming at V came to 6 bases and at J to 2 bases, leaving 5 bases not matched to a gene. Germline loops: CDR1 MNHNS, CDR2 SASEGT. The CDR3 contains 15 residues. CDR3 loop: CASRRLAGLTDTQYF. The CDR3 DNA reads as TGTGCCAGCAGAAGACTAGCGGGCCTCACAGATACGCAGTATTTT.

The chain joins TRBV29-1 to TRBJ2-7; 10 bases are shared with TRBD2. V trimming: 7 bases; J trimming: 5 bases; junction bases outside the gene matches: 8. Germline lookup yields CDR1 SQVTM and CDR2 ANQGSEA. The CDR3 is made up of 13 amino acids. CDR3 in amino acids: CSALLLAGDEQYF. In DNA form, the CDR3 reads TGCAGCGCACTCCTCCTAGCGGGAGACGAGCAGTACTTC.

This clonotype was detected once. The chain is built from TRBV6-6 and TRBJ1-1; D is perhaps TRBD1 (5 bases). Between the trimmed V and J ends, which lost 4 bases and 6 bases, there was a span of 21 bases. Germline assignment: CDR1 MNHNY and CDR2 SVGAGI (reference sequence). The CDR3 sequence is 16 residues long. CDR3 region: CASSSGKILPRAEAFF. The CDR3, as DNA: TGTGCCAGCAGTTCCGGGAAAATCCTCCCCAGGGCTGAAGCTTTCTTT.

The chain uses TRBV27 and TRBJ2-3; 9 bases align to TRBD1. After removal of 3 bases from V and 0 bases from J, the junction contained 4 bases not matched to a gene. Germline CDR1 MNHEY, CDR2 SMNVEV (reference sequence). This CDR3 is built from 16 residues. CDR3 DNA: TGTGCCAGCAGTTTCGACGACAGGGGGAGCACAGATACGCAGTATTTT. This encodes CASSFDDRGSTDTQYF.

This clonotype was observed at least ten times. The chain carries TRBV6-6 and TRBJ2-3; perhaps TRBD1 as D (6 bases). The CDR3 spans 16 residues. CDR1 is MNHNY and CDR2 is SVGAGI in the germline V gene (reference sequence). Trimming stripped 7 bases from V and 2 bases from J, with 19 bases between. The CDR3 nucleotides are TGTGCCAGCAAGGGTTTCGGGTCAGGGGTCACAGATACGCAGTATTTT. Translating gives CASKGFGSGVTDTQYF.

This clonotype showed up just a few times. V and J are TRBV20-1 and TRBJ2-7; no clear D. Per the germline V gene, CDR1 is DFQATT and CDR2 is SNEGSKA (reference sequence). The CDR3 extends over 14 amino acids. Trimming stripped 6 bases from V and 3 bases from J, with 18 bases between. The CDR3 reads CSAARATGSYEQYF. CDR3 DNA: TGCAGTGCCGCTAGAGCAACGGGCAGCTACGAGCAGTACTTC.

In this sample, this clonotype turned up a few times. The chain uses TRBV30 and TRBJ2-6; TRBD1 matches 9 bases. The CDR3 has 16 residues. Trimming took 0 bases from V and 6 from J; bases not matched to a gene: 6. The germline V gene encodes CDR1 GTSNPN and CDR2 SVGIG (reference sequence). In nucleotides, the CDR3 is TGTGCCTGGAGTGTTGGGACAGGGCTGTTGGCCAACGTCCTGACTTTC. It yields the protein CAWSVGTGLLANVLTF. The full variable domain, with the rest looked up from reference TRBV30 and TRBJ2-6, is SQTIHQWPATLVQPVGSPLSLECTVEGTSNPNLYWYRQAAGRGLQLLFYSVGIGQISSEVPQNLSASRPQDRQFILSSKKLLLSDSGFYLCAWSVGTGLLANVLTFGAGSRLTVL.

This clonotype appeared a few times. V and J are TRBV11-1 and TRBJ2-5; the D gene is possibly TRBD1 (6 bases). Matching the DNA end better, TRBJ2-7 makes the J call doubtful. The CDR3 has 13 amino acids. Germline V CDR1 and CDR2: SGHAT, FQDESV (reference sequence). CDR3 nucleotide sequence: TGTGCCAGCAGCCAAACGACGGACAGCGAGCAGTACTTC. It specifies CASSQTTDSEQYF.

There are many counts of this clonotype. The chain employs TRBV29-1 and TRBJ2-3; no reliable D call. This CDR3 is 12 amino acids long. Trimming removed 8 bases from V and 6 bases from J, with 15 bases in between. The germline V gene encodes CDR1 SQVTM and CDR2 ANQGSEA. The CDR3: CSTLGPWDTQYF. The CDR3 coding sequence is TGCAGCACCCTTGGGCCCTGGGATACGCAGTATTTT.

A word on this clonotype: A read error may be the cause here, since a much bigger clone is one base away. The rearrangement links TRBV29-1 to TRBJ2-7; D may be TRBD2 (5 bases). Trimming took off 4 bases at V and 1 base at J, with 8 bases between the two ends. This CDR3 spans 12 amino acids. Germline V gene data show CDR1 as SQVTM and CDR2 as ANQGSEA. The DNA of the CDR3 is TGCAGCGTTGCCGGGAAATCCTACGAGCAGTACTTC. Protein: CSVAGKSYEQYF.

This clonotype was found a few times. This chain links TRBV6-5 with TRBJ2-7; no firm D call. V was shortened by 0 bases and J by 2 bases, with 11 bases between the two germline ends. The CDR3 sequence is 15 residues long. The germline CDR1 and CDR2 sequences are MNHEY and SVGAGI. The CDR3 bases are TGTGCCAGCAGTTACTCAGGCGAAGGTACCTACGAGCAGTACTTC. Translation gives CASSYSGEGTYEQYF.

This clonotype was picked up a small number of times. CDR3 DNA sequence: TGTGCCGCAGGATATGGGACAGGGGACAATCAGCCCCAGCATTTT. Amino acid sequence: CAAGYGTGDNQPQHF. The V and J genes are TRBV27 and TRBJ1-5; 10 nucleotides line up with TRBD1. The CDR3 is 15 residues long. V shed 11 bases, J shed 3 bases, and the junction held 10 bases outside the gene matches. Germline-derived CDR1 and CDR2 are MNHEY and SMNVEV (reference sequence).

The chain is built from TRBV7-7 and TRBJ2-7, with 7 bases lining up with TRBD1. After removal of 5 bases from V and 5 bases from J, the junction contained 9 bases not matched to a gene. Germline V CDR1 and CDR2: SSHAT, FNYEAQ (reference sequence). CDR3 length: 14 amino acids. In DNA, the CDR3 is TGTGCCAGCAGCCCGGCAGACAGGGTCCACGAGCAGTACTTC. Encoded protein: CASSPADRVHEQYF.

This clonotype was found a few times. The CDR3 protein is CSASGSATALTDTQYF. In DNA form, the CDR3 reads TGCAGTGCTAGTGGGTCGGCAACGGCACTCACAGATACGCAGTATTTT. The rearrangement links TRBV20-1 to TRBJ2-3; D gene uncertain. V lost 3 bases and J 2 bases, leaving 18 bases between the germline ends. The CDR3 extends over 16 amino acids. CDR1 is DFQATT and CDR2 is SNEGSKA in the germline V gene (reference sequence).

This clonotype has only a few counts. The V gene is TRBV9, the J gene TRBJ2-5; D is possibly TRBD2 (5 bases). Between the trimmed V and J ends, which lost 7 bases and 4 bases, there was a span of 20 bases. The CDR3 sequence is 15 residues long. Germline values: CDR1 SGDLS, CDR2 YYNGEE. The CDR3 sequence: CASATGRLGVETQYF. In DNA form, the CDR3 reads TGTGCCAGCGCCACGGGGAGATTGGGAGTAGAGACCCAGTACTTC.

This clonotype appeared a few times. The chain combines TRBV2 with TRBJ2-1, with D possibly being TRBD2 (5 bases). This CDR3 has 12 amino acids. Between the trimmed V and J ends, which lost 5 bases and 7 bases, there was a span of 9 bases. The germline V gene encodes CDR1 SNHLY and CDR2 FYNNEI. CDR3 region: CASSTGENEQFF. The CDR3 region has the DNA TGTGCCAGCAGTACCGGGGAGAATGAGCAGTTCTTC.

This clonotype occurred many times. Mismatch with germline at one junction end may stem from a read error. V is TRBV5-1 and J is TRBJ2-5; possibly TRBD1 or TRBD2 for D (5 bases each). The CDR3 sequence is 14 residues long. Germline loops: CDR1 SGHRS, CDR2 YFSETQ. The CDR3 sequence: CASSLGAGQETQYF. The CDR3 coding sequence is TGTGCCAGCAGCTTAGGGGCGGGTCAAGAGACCCAGTACTTC.

This clonotype came up many times. J is TRBJ2-1 and V is TRBV4-1; TRBD2 agrees at 10 bases. Germline-derived CDR1 and CDR2 are MGHRA and YSYEKL. V lost 0 bases to trimming and J lost 3 bases; unmatched junction nucleotides: 2. The CDR3 has 16 residues. The CDR3 loop reads CASSQDRTSGYNEQFF. CDR3 bases: TGCGCCAGCAGCCAAGATAGGACTAGCGGCTACAATGAGCAGTTCTTC.

Note on this clonotype: A junction end diverges from the germline sequence, so it may reflect a read error. The V gene is TRBV7-2, the J gene TRBJ2-4; D is tentatively TRBD1 or TRBD2 (5 bases each). CDR3 length equals 17 residues. In germline, CDR1 is SGHTA, CDR2 FQGNSA. The CDR3 loop is CASSLGRPLPAENIQYF. CDR3 nucleotide sequence: TGTGCCAGCAGCTTGGGACGCCCCTTACCAGCCGAAAACATTCAGTACTTC.

A few counts support this clonotype. This sequence joins TRBV6-2 or TRBV6-3 and TRBJ2-1, with D tentatively TRBD2 (5 bases). The germline gives CDR1 MNHEY, CDR2 SVGEGT. The V end was cut by 6 bases, the J end by 7 bases, with 13 bases between. This CDR3 spans 13 amino acids. In DNA form, the CDR3 reads TGTGCCAGCAGGAGAGGGTTTGGGAATGAGCAGTTCTTC. It is translated as CASRRGFGNEQFF.

This clonotype was detected only a few times. In nucleotides, the CDR3 is TGTGCCAGCAGCTTTAGCGCGGGAGGTCGAGAGACCCAGTACTTC. Protein sequence: CASSFSAGGRETQYF. V usage is TRBV7-3 and J usage is TRBJ2-5, with 8 bases lining up with TRBD2. The CDR3 is 15 residues long. V was pared by 3 bases and J by 4 bases, with 7 bases of the junction left unmatched. Germline V lookup: CDR1 SGHTA, CDR2 FQGTGA.

In its sample, this clonotype was seen many times. The chain combines TRBV29-1 with TRBJ1-5; D gene ambiguous. The V end lost 4 bases, the J end lost 3 bases, and 10 bases lay between the germline ends. In germline, CDR1 is SQVTM, CDR2 ANQGSEA. The CDR3 consists of 13 residues. The DNA for the CDR3 is TGCAGCGTTGCCGTGGCAGTCAATCAGCCCCAGCATTTT. Residues: CSVAVAVNQPQHF.

The chain recombines TRBV5-1 with TRBJ2-7; TRBD2 matches 9 bases. The CDR3 runs 16 residues. Germline CDR1 is SGHRS and CDR2 is YFSETQ. Unmatched junction bases numbered 9, after V lost 0 bases and J lost 5 bases. Here the CDR3 reads CASSLGLAELMDEQYF. CDR3 sequence (DNA): TGCGCCAGCAGCTTGGGACTAGCGGAGCTTATGGACGAGCAGTACTTC.

The chain carries TRBV15 and TRBJ2-1; D gene unclear. Germline V gives CDR1 LNHNV, CDR2 YYDKDF (reference sequence). Trimming removed 2 bases at V and 10 bases at J, with 15 bases between. The CDR3 extends over 14 amino acids. The CDR3 sequence: CATSRMVEPSEQFF. The DNA of the CDR3 is TGTGCCACCAGCAGAATGGTAGAGCCTTCGGAGCAGTTCTTC.

This chain connects TRBV7-2 to TRBJ2-1, with 7 bases lining up with TRBD2. The germline V gene encodes CDR1 SGHTA and CDR2 FQGNSA. The CDR3 length is 16 residues. Trimming took 1 base from V and 4 from J; bases not matched to a gene: 7. The CDR3 nucleotides are TGTGCCAGCAGCTTAGGGTGGGGGACTACATACAATGAGCAGTTCTTC. As protein: CASSLGWGTTYNEQFF.

The rearrangement joins TRBV4-1 to TRBJ1-1, with D possibly TRBD1 on 5 matching bases. Germline values: CDR1 MGHRA, CDR2 YSYEKL. The CDR3 covers 16 residues. Trimming took off 3 bases at V and 1 base at J, with 15 bases between the two ends. The CDR3 DNA is TGCGCCAGCAGCCATGCAGAGGGACGGCCGAACACTGAAGCTTTCTTT. Its protein is CASSHAEGRPNTEAFF.

Worth noting for this clonotype: Its ends do not fully match the called genes, so a read error is possible. This chain joins TRBV5-1 and TRBJ2-1; 9 nucleotides line up with TRBD2. Germline values: CDR1 SGHRS, CDR2 YFSETQ. The CDR3 is 18 residues long. The CDR3 bases are TGCGCCAGCAGCTCCTGGCGGGAGGGTTTATTCAACTACAATGAGCGGTTCTTC. It is translated as CASSSWREGLFNYNERFF.

This clonotype was detected only a few times. This sequence joins TRBV6-6 and TRBJ2-4, with D possibly being TRBD1 (6 bases). This CDR3 has 15 amino acids. With 6 bases removed from V and 1 base from J, the gap between germline ends came to 13 bases. Germline V gene data show CDR1 as MNHNY and CDR2 as SVGAGI (reference sequence). The CDR3 DNA reads as TGTGCCAGCAGCAAAGGGGGTTTGGCCAAAAACATTCAGTACTTC. As protein: CASSKGGLAKNIQYF.